A selection of T cell receptor beta chains follows, all from one sample in a study of response to subunit inactivated influenza vaccine. TCRdb re-called the RT-PCR reads with MiXCR, one entry per CDR3 protein. The data contain 430,000 or so distinct CDR3 sequences, approximately 11% of them singletons. The starting material was PBMCs from blood, obtained roughly 48 days after vaccination. Receptor source: a man in his forties or fifties who received an inactivated influenza vaccine. The conserved cysteine and the conserved F or W are not part of the CDR3 here. Fields, in order: V gene, CDR3 protein.

TRBV5-1	ASSWGDRDAYEQY
TRBV6-2/TRBV6-3	ASSYYHTGPEETQY
TRBV9	ASSGGQGPRGTKLF
TRBV13	ASSPLRGTGSYEQY
TRBV4-3	ASSQDARRRETQY
TRBV12-3/TRBV12-4	ASSLDGISSYEQY
TRBV6-2/TRBV6-3	ASSYLLAGGPSGYEQY
TRBV6-2/TRBV6-3	ASSLLGGNEQF
TRBV9	ASSPRTRNNNEQF
TRBV12-3/TRBV12-4	ASSLLAALQETQY
TRBV6-2/TRBV6-3	ASSLTSFGQGSVTDTQY
TRBV6-1	ASSEAHGGETQY
TRBV28	ASVLDGGIFMNTEAF
TRBV20-1	SARVAGGPHSYEQY
TRBV9	ASSVEASGSSGANVLT
TRBV7-2	ASSPGTSASTQY
TRBV3-1	ASSQQGLVHEQY
TRBV10-3	ATTKDTSSYEQY
TRBV7-2	ASSLGLAGAWF
TRBV7-2	ASRPAGRGKETQY
TRBV6-2/TRBV6-3	ASSLGTSGRWSYNEQF
TRBV6-1	AIRDRVDEQY
TRBV6-2/TRBV6-3	ASSYFQGDNTGELF
TRBV9	ASSLGNRDSQETQY
TRBV11-1	ASSPRLAGGPDEQF
TRBV5-5	ASSLEPSGEKLF
TRBV12-3/TRBV12-4	ASTRQGNQPQH
TRBV5-1	ASSLGQDVNIQY
TRBV20-1	SASSGAPETQY
TRBV20-1	SGYKNTEAF
TRBV9	ASSAPGLAGGPLTGELF
TRBV5-1	ASSLDFRTWESGANVLT
TRBV7-2	ASSQGLAGDDSYEQY
TRBV4-2	ASSPPGTPLGYT
TRBV20-1	SARVTGVNQPQH